A selection of T cell receptor beta chains follows, all from one sample in a study of blood T cell repertoires in COVID-19. This table comes from immunoSEQ multiplex PCR, and its TCRdb copy is limited to in-frame clones, with some not included. The sample carries 80,000 to 95,000 clones, 86% recorded once. The specimen sequenced was peripheral blood. Receptor source: an elderly woman in a cohort sampled during active or convalescent COVID-19. The CDR3 runs from the conserved cysteine through the conserved F or W. The D gene is left open where the match is weak. The size entry is marked missing in some rows and otherwise reads once, few, many or a size class.

clone size,D gene,V gene,J gene,CDR3 protein,CDR3 DNA
-,-,TRBV6-1,TRBJ2-7,CASSEGAGRVVYEQYF,TGTGCCAGCAGTGAAGGGGCCGGCAGGGTGGTATACGAGCAGTACTTC
-,-,TRBV5-6,TRBJ1-2,CASSRAISGGYTF,TGTGCCAGCAGCCGGGCCATTTCGGGGGGCTACACCTTC
-,TRBD1,TRBV5-6,TRBJ1-2,CASKRDRGSGYTF,TGTGCCAGCAAACGCGACAGGGGCTCTGGCTACACCTTC
once,-,TRBV11-2,TRBJ1-1,CASSLDRVNTEAFF,TGTGCCAGCAGCTTAGATCGGGTGAACACTGAAGCTTTCTTT
-,-,TRBV3-1/TRBV3-2,TRBJ1-1,CASSPPEGRAFF,TGTGCCAGCAGCCCCCCGGAGGGAAGGGCTTTCTTT
-,-,TRBV12-3/TRBV12-4,TRBJ1-2,CASFLGQGNGYTF,TGTGCCAGCTTCTTGGGGCAGGGAAATGGCTACACCTTC
-,TRBD2,TRBV9,TRBJ2-1,CASSVAGGSSYNEQFF,TGTGCCAGCAGCGTAGCAGGCGGGAGCTCCTACAATGAGCAGTTCTTC
-,-,TRBV18,TRBJ2-4,CASSPEGGRAKNIQYF,TGTGCCAGCTCACCGGAAGGGGGTAGGGCCAAAAACATTCAGTACTTC
many,-,TRBV3-1/TRBV3-2,TRBJ1-2,CASSQDFGGYTF,TGTGCCAGCAGCCAAGATTTCGGGGGCTACACCTTC
-,-,TRBV28,TRBJ1-1,CASSKGVGTFRNTEAFF,TGTGCCAGCAGTAAGGGGGTGGGAACGTTTAGGAACACTGAAGCTTTCTTT
-,-,TRBV20-1,TRBJ2-4,CSASLEEAKNIQYF,TGCAGTGCTAGTCTCGAGGAAGCCAAAAACATTCAGTACTTC
-,-,TRBV6-1,TRBJ1-5,CASSEARQLISNQPQHF,TGTGCCAGCAGTGAAGCGCGACAGCTTATTAGCAATCAGCCCCAGCATTTT
-,-,TRBV28,TRBJ1-4,CASSLRSEKLFF,TGTGCCAGCAGTTTACGGAGTGAAAAACTGTTTTTT
-,TRBD1,TRBV7-9,TRBJ2-5,CASSLETGIRETQYF,TGTGCCAGCAGCTTAGAGACAGGGATCCGAGAGACCCAGTACTTC
few,-,TRBV5-6,TRBJ2-2,CASSLRVRNTGELFF,TGTGCCAGCAGCCTGCGAGTGCGGAACACCGGGGAGCTGTTTTTT
-,-,TRBV5-6,TRBJ2-2,CASAGENTGELFF,TGTGCCAGCGCCGGGGAGAACACCGGGGAGCTGTTTTTT
once,-,TRBV28,TRBJ1-4,CASQGPNEKLFF,TGTGCCAGCCAGGGGCCTAATGAAAAACTGTTTTTT
-,-,TRBV3-1/TRBV3-2,TRBJ1-2,CASSSTGTPLYGYTF,TGTGCCAGCAGCTCTACCGGGACACCGCTCTATGGCTACACCTTC
once,-,TRBV28,TRBJ1-6,CASRHQGKTGSSYNSPLHF,TGTGCCAGCAGGCACCAAGGGAAGACAGGCAGCTCCTATAATTCACCCCTCCACTTT
-,-,TRBV11-2,TRBJ2-1,CASSLVGGGVRNEQFF,TGTGCCAGCAGCTTAGTCGGCGGAGGGGTCCGGAATGAGCAGTTCTTC
-,TRBD2,TRBV7-9,TRBJ2-1,CASSLSRAGGRRFF,TGTGCCAGCAGCTTATCCCGCGCGGGAGGGCGTCGGTTCTTC
-,TRBD1,TRBV5-1,TRBJ2-7,CASSLNTGTGGLEQYF,TGCGCCAGCAGCTTGAATACCGGGACAGGGGGTCTCGAGCAGTACTTC
-,-,TRBV6-5,TRBJ1-1,CASSYGGQTEAFF,TGTGCCAGCAGTTACGGTGGACAGACTGAAGCTTTCTTT
-,-,TRBV9,TRBJ1-2,CASSAGVNYGYTF,TGTGCCAGCAGCGCCGGGGTAAACTATGGCTACACCTTC
-,-,TRBV11-2,TRBJ2-3,CASSGLQRSTDTQYF,TGTGCCAGCAGTGGGTTGCAGCGGAGTACAGATACGCAGTATTTT
few,-,TRBV7-8,TRBJ2-3,CASSRQGGRKTDTQYF,TGTGCCAGCAGCCGACAGGGCGGGAGGAAGACAGATACGCAGTATTTT
-,-,TRBV3-1/TRBV3-2,TRBJ2-1,CASSPLSGISYNEQFF,TGTGCCAGCAGCCCCCTGAGCGGTATCTCCTACAATGAGCAGTTCTTC
-,TRBD2,TRBV5-1,TRBJ2-1,CASSLIIAGGPGNEQFF,TGCGCCAGCAGCTTAATTATCGCGGGAGGGCCGGGGAATGAGCAGTTCTTC
-,-,TRBV5-1,TRBJ1-4,CASSLAQTTNEKLFF,TGCGCCAGCAGCTTGGCGCAGACAACTAATGAAAAACTGTTTTTT
few,-,TRBV29-1,TRBJ2-5,CSSNTGGGETQYF,TGCAGCTCCAACACAGGGGGAGGGGAGACCCAGTACTTC
-,-,TRBV3-1/TRBV3-2,TRBJ1-6,CASSQGWQGWDNSPLHF,TGTGCCAGCAGCCAAGGCTGGCAGGGGTGGGATAATTCACCCCTCCACTTT
-,TRBD1,TRBV27,TRBJ1-6,CASSWRDRGPSPLHF,TGTGCCAGCAGTTGGCGGGACAGGGGGCCTTCACCCCTCCACTTT
-,-,TRBV10-3,TRBJ2-1,CAISVEQQSEQFF,TGTGCCATCAGTGTAGAACAGCAGAGTGAGCAGTTCTTC
-,TRBD2,TRBV6-5,TRBJ2-3,CASSNSGLAGGDTQYF,TGTGCCAGCAGTAACTCGGGACTAGCGGGAGGTGATACGCAGTATTTT
-,TRBD1,TRBV10-3,TRBJ1-4,CAISVDRSNEKLFF,TGTGCCATCAGTGTGGACAGGAGTAATGAAAAACTGTTTTTT
-,TRBD1,TRBV11-3,TRBJ1-1,CASSSRTGAATEAFF,TGTGCCAGCAGCTCCCGGACAGGGGCGGCCACTGAAGCTTTCTTT
-,-,TRBV2,TRBJ1-4,CASSATVVNEKLFF,TGTGCCAGCAGTGCGACAGTAGTCAACGAAAAACTGTTTTTT
-,-,TRBV7-8,TRBJ2-1,CASSLASLSYNEQFF,TGTGCCAGCAGCTTAGCTAGTCTCTCCTACAATGAGCAGTTCTTC
-,-,TRBV6-4,TRBJ1-1,CASSQQGNTEAFF,TGTGCCAGCAGCCAACAGGGAAACACTGAAGCTTTCTTT
-,-,TRBV6-4,TRBJ2-3,CASSRDPRDTQYF,TGTGCCAGCTCCCGGGATCCTAGGGATACGCAGTATTTT
-,TRBD2,TRBV6-1,TRBJ2-1,CASSETTSGRKEQFF,TGTGCCAGCAGTGAAACAACTAGCGGGAGGAAGGAGCAGTTCTTC
-,TRBD1,TRBV14,TRBJ2-5,CASRPGQQETQYF,TGTGCCAGCAGACCGGGACAGCAAGAGACCCAGTACTTC
-,-,TRBV10-3,TRBJ2-7,CAISWDSAYEQYF,TGTGCCATCAGCTGGGACTCAGCCTACGAGCAGTACTTC
-,-,TRBV5-1,TRBJ1-1,CASSFPGVETEAFF,TGCGCCAGCAGCTTCCCAGGGGTGGAGACTGAAGCTTTCTTT
few,-,TRBV10-1,TRBJ2-2,CASSARQNTGELFF,TGCGCCAGCAGTGCGCGCCAGAACACCGGGGAGCTGTTTTTT
few,-,TRBV29-1,TRBJ1-2,CSGGTVGSYGYTF,TGCAGCGGCGGGACGGTCGGGAGCTATGGCTACACCTTC
-,TRBD2,TRBV2,TRBJ2-1,CASSDEGLADYNEQFF,TGTGCCAGCAGTGATGAGGGACTAGCGGACTACAATGAGCAGTTCTTC
-,TRBD1,TRBV6-2/TRBV6-3,TRBJ2-6,CASSYLAESGTGRSGANVLTF,TGTGCCAGCAGTTATCTCGCCGAGTCCGGGACAGGGAGATCTGGGGCCAACGTCCTGACTTTC
-,TRBD2,TRBV6-6,TRBJ2-4,CASSPGGKLVFELNIQYF,TGTGCCAGCAGTCCCGGGGGGAAGCTGGTTTTTGAGTTGAACATTCAGTACTTC
-,-,TRBV5-1,TRBJ1-6,CASSLAPEGGYSPLHF,TGCGCCAGCAGCTTGGCCCCGGAGGGAGGCTATTCACCCCTCCACTTT
-,TRBD2,TRBV11-2,TRBJ2-1,CASRRIAGGANEQFF,TGTGCCAGCCGACGGATAGCGGGAGGGGCGAATGAGCAGTTCTTC
-,TRBD2,TRBV5-6,TRBJ2-1,CASSLLKLAGGRNEQFF,TGTGCCAGCAGCTTGTTAAAACTAGCGGGAGGAAGAAATGAGCAGTTCTTC
-,-,TRBV28,TRBJ1-6,CASSLSVRAGSPLHF,TGTGCCAGCAGTTTATCCGTGAGGGCTGGGTCACCCCTCCACTTT
few,TRBD2,TRBV4-2,TRBJ2-1,CASSQGSGRLLVNEQFF,TGTGCCAGCAGCCAAGGGAGCGGGAGGCTCCTAGTCAATGAGCAGTTCTTC
-,-,TRBV7-9,TRBJ1-2,CASSPTRSAGYTF,TGTGCCAGCAGCCCCACCCGGTCCGCCGGCTACACCTTC